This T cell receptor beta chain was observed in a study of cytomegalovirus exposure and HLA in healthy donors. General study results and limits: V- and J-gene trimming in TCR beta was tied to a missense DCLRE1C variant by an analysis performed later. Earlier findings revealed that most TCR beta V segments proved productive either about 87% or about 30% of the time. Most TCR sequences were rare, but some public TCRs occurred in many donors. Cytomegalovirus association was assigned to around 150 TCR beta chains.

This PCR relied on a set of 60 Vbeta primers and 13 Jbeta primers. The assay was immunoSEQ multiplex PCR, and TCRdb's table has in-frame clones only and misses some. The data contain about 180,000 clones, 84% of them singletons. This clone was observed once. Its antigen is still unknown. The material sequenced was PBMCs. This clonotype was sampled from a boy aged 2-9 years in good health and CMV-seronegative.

As DNA, the CDR3 is TGTGCCAGCAGGAAAGCGGTTACTCCGGTCGAGCAGTACTTC. It encodes CASRKAVTPVEQYF. This chain joins TRBV28 and TRBJ2-7, with a weak D call TRBD2 (5 bases). CDR3 length: 14 amino acids. Germline lookup yields CDR1 MDHEN and CDR2 SYDVKM. V gave up 6 bases and J gave up 6 bases, with 18 bases separating them.